This TCR beta chain comes out of a study of cytomegalovirus exposure and HLA in healthy donors. Turning to the study itself: The Caucasian-associated ancestry cluster held around 76% of over 350 genotyped donors.

A few counts support this clone. Germline CDR1 is GTSNPN and CDR2 is SVGIG (reference sequence). Losses at the gene ends were 4 bases for V and 10 bases for J; bases not matched to a gene: 10. The CDR3 has 15 residues. The PCR made use of 60 Vbeta and 13 Jbeta primers. TCRdb keeps only in-frame clones here, not all; method: immunoSEQ multiplex PCR. The table lists approximately 150,000 clones, less than 85% of them singletons. The rearrangement uses TRBV30 and TRBJ2-1; 13 nucleotides line up with TRBD2. The receptor was derived from a man aged 55 to 70 in good health and CMV-seronegative. Sequenced: PBMCs. CDR3 amino acids: CAWKQGLAGPLEQFF. Written as DNA, the CDR3 is TGTGCCTGGAAGCAGGGACTAGCGGGGCCTTTGGAGCAGTTCTTC.